This T cell receptor (beta chain) was identified in a study of blood T cell repertoires in COVID-19. Overall study: COVID-19 samples from acute and convalescent phases originated in the United States, Italy and Spain. T cells, B-cell-depleted T cells, or PBMCs provided the cDNA or gDNA that served as material.

As originally analysed: Scientists estimated how many nucleated cells there were by amplifying reference gene primers. Profiled with immunoSEQ multiplex PCR; TCRdb holds only in-frame clones, not every one. V, J and clone size reflect that table, while D and trimming were determined from the DNA. This table holds 250,000 to 350,000 clones, around 81% found once. V was cut by 1 base and J by 4 bases, with 4 bases left in between. The V gene's germline CDR1 is MDHEN and CDR2 SYDVKM. CDR3 size: 13 residues. Source material: peripheral blood. The receptor's source is a woman aged 50 to 60 with active or convalescent COVID-19. The rearrangement uses TRBV28 and TRBJ1-4; D gene unclear. The CDR3, as DNA: TGTGCCAGCAGTTTATCCCATAATGAAAAACTGTTTTTT. This translates into CASSLSHNEKLFF.